The entry that follows covers one T cell receptor beta chain sequence. Participants comprised healthy donors of bone marrow. V dropped 5 bases and J dropped 3; count of bases not matched to a gene: 0. CDR1 is SGHAT and CDR2 is FQDESV in the germline V gene (reference sequence). The CDR3 totals 13 residues. This sample is drawn from a study of cytomegalovirus exposure and HLA in healthy donors. Study-wide context: Earlier results showed some 120 million unique TCR beta sequences derived from about 179 million T cells.

13 Jbeta primers and 60 Vbeta primers were used for the PCR. Assay used: immunoSEQ multiplex PCR; TCRdb lists only in-frame clones, some missing. The sample features under 40,000 clones, with around 4.7% in its top ten. Sequencing was performed on PBMCs. This chain uses TRBV11-1 with TRBJ2-1; TRBD1 aligns across 8 bases. This sequence was found in a female donor in good health and CMV-seronegative. CDR3 protein: CASSGQGYNEQFF. CDR3 nucleotide sequence: TGTGCCAGCAGCGGACAGGGCTACAATGAGCAGTTCTTC.